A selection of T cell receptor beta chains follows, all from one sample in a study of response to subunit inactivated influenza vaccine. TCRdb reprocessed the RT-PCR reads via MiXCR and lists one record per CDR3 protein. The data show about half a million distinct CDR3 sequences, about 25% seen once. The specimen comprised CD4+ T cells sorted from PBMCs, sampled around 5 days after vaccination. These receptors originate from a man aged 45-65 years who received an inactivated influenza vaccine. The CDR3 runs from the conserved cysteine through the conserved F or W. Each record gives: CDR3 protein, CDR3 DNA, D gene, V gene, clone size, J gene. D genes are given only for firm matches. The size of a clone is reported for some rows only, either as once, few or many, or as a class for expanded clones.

cdr3_aa: CASSQGRARRATQYF
cdr3_nt: TGTGCCAGCAGCCAAGGTCGGGCCCGCAGGGCTACGCAGTATTTT
d_call: -
v_call: TRBV14
clone_size: -
j_call: TRBJ2-3

cdr3_aa: CASSLLAGEQYF
cdr3_nt: TGTGCCAGCAGTTTACTGGCGGGCGAGCAGTACTTC
d_call: -
v_call: TRBV7-2
clone_size: few
j_call: TRBJ2-7

cdr3_aa: CSAGWSGMADTQYF
cdr3_nt: TGCAGCGCCGGGTGGAGCGGGATGGCAGATACGCAGTATTTT
d_call: TRBD2
v_call: TRBV29-1
clone_size: -
j_call: TRBJ2-3

cdr3_aa: CSARVAPSGGQETQYF
cdr3_nt: TGCAGTGCTAGAGTAGCGCCTAGCGGGGGCCAAGAGACCCAGTACTTC
d_call: TRBD2
v_call: TRBV20-1
clone_size: -
j_call: TRBJ2-5

cdr3_aa: CAWRGQPERYSPLHF
cdr3_nt: TGTGCCTGGAGAGGACAGCCGGAGCGTTATTCACCCCTCCACTTT
d_call: -
v_call: TRBV30
clone_size: -
j_call: TRBJ1-6

cdr3_aa: CSPRDNYEQYF
cdr3_nt: TGCAGTCCCCGGGACAACTACGAGCAGTACTTC
d_call: -
v_call: TRBV20-1
clone_size: -
j_call: TRBJ2-7

cdr3_aa: CASSLAGARNQPQHF
cdr3_nt: TGTGCCAGCAGCTTAGCAGGGGCCCGCAATCAGCCCCAGCATTTT
d_call: -
v_call: TRBV7-2
clone_size: -
j_call: TRBJ1-5

cdr3_aa: CASSLGQEGYTF
cdr3_nt: TGTGCCAGCAGTTTAGGACAAGAAGGCTACACCTTC
d_call: -
v_call: TRBV12-3/TRBV12-4
clone_size: few
j_call: TRBJ1-2

cdr3_aa: CASSHKGNSGANVLTF
cdr3_nt: TGTGCCAGCAGCCACAAAGGAAACTCTGGGGCCAACGTCCTGACTTTC
d_call: -
v_call: TRBV7-2
clone_size: few
j_call: TRBJ2-6

cdr3_aa: CASSRAARVEQFF
cdr3_nt: TGTGCCAGCAGCAGGGCAGCGCGGGTCGAGCAGTTCTTC
d_call: -
v_call: TRBV7-2
clone_size: few
j_call: TRBJ2-1

cdr3_aa: CASSIAWSLDVEQFF
cdr3_nt: TGTGCCAGTAGTATAGCGTGGTCCCTAGATGTGGAGCAGTTCTTC
d_call: -
v_call: TRBV6-2/TRBV6-3
clone_size: -
j_call: TRBJ2-1

cdr3_aa: CASSLALAGVNLKKFF
cdr3_nt: TGTGCCAGCAGCTTAGCACTAGCGGGGGTAAACCTTAAAAAGTTCTTC
d_call: TRBD2
v_call: TRBV7-2
clone_size: once
j_call: TRBJ2-1

cdr3_aa: CASSLGLRVGTDTQYF
cdr3_nt: TGTGCCAGCAGCTTAGGCCTCAGGGTGGGGACAGATACGCAGTATTTT
d_call: -
v_call: TRBV7-2
clone_size: few
j_call: TRBJ2-3

cdr3_aa: CASSLPGRTDTQYF
cdr3_nt: TGTGCCAGCAGCTTACCAGGCCGCACAGATACGCAGTATTTT
d_call: -
v_call: TRBV7-9
clone_size: -
j_call: TRBJ2-3

cdr3_aa: CSARDRIRQGDLYEQYF
cdr3_nt: TGCAGTGCTAGAGATAGGATAAGGCAGGGGGACTTGTACGAGCAGTACTTC
d_call: -
v_call: TRBV20-1
clone_size: -
j_call: TRBJ2-7

cdr3_aa: CSARDVRSYEQYF
cdr3_nt: TGCAGTGCCAGGGATGTTCGTTCCTACGAGCAGTACTTC
d_call: -
v_call: TRBV20-1
clone_size: -
j_call: TRBJ2-7

cdr3_aa: CATSRVTSQAPYF
cdr3_nt: TGTGCCACCAGCAGAGTAACCTCCCAAGCCCCGTACTTC
d_call: -
v_call: TRBV15
clone_size: few
j_call: TRBJ2-5

cdr3_aa: CASSPTGPSSGNTIYF
cdr3_nt: TGTGCCAGCTCACCGACAGGTCCTTCCTCTGGAAACACCATATATTTT
d_call: -
v_call: TRBV18
clone_size: -
j_call: TRBJ1-3

cdr3_aa: CASSLGGGAHQPQHF
cdr3_nt: TGTGCCAGCAGCTTAGGCGGGGGGGCCCATCAGCCCCAGCATTTT
d_call: -
v_call: TRBV7-2
clone_size: few
j_call: TRBJ1-5

cdr3_aa: CSVVEGVLPKGYTF
cdr3_nt: TGCAGCGTGGTGGAAGGGGTCCTCCCCAAGGGCTACACCTTC
d_call: -
v_call: TRBV29-1
clone_size: few
j_call: TRBJ1-2

cdr3_aa: CASSRDTHTDTQYF
cdr3_nt: TGTGCCAGCAGCCGGGACACTCACACAGATACGCAGTATTTT
d_call: -
v_call: TRBV7-2
clone_size: -
j_call: TRBJ2-3

cdr3_aa: CATSVQQGHHNEQFF
cdr3_nt: TGTGCCACCAGTGTTCAACAGGGGCACCACAATGAGCAGTTCTTC
d_call: TRBD1
v_call: TRBV24-1
clone_size: -
j_call: TRBJ2-1

cdr3_aa: CATSRDPGLAGGHNEQFF
cdr3_nt: TGTGCCACCAGCAGAGATCCCGGCCTAGCGGGAGGGCACAATGAGCAGTTCTTC
d_call: TRBD2
v_call: TRBV15
clone_size: -
j_call: TRBJ2-1

cdr3_aa: CASSNRAVTEAFF
cdr3_nt: TGCGCCAGCAGCAATAGGGCGGTCACTGAAGCTTTCTTT
d_call: -
v_call: TRBV5-1
clone_size: few
j_call: TRBJ1-1

cdr3_aa: CASQLPSETQYF
cdr3_nt: TGTGCCAGCCAATTACCCTCTGAGACCCAGTACTTC
d_call: -
v_call: TRBV7-2
clone_size: -
j_call: TRBJ2-5